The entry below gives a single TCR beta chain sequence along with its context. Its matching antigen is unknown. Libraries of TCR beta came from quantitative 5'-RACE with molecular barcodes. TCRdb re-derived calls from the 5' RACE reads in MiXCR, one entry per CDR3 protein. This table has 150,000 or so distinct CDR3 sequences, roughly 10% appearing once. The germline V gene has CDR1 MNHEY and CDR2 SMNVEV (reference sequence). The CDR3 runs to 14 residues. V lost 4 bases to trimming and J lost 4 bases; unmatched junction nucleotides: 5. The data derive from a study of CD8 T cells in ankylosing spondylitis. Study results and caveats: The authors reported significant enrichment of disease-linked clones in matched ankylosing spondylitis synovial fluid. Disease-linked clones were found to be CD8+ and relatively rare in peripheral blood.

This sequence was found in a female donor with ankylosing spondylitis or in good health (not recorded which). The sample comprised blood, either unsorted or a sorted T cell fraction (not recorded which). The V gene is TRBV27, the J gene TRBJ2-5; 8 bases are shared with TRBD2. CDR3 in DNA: TGTGCCAGCAGTTCCGGACTAGCTAGAGAGACCCAGTACTTC. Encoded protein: CASSSGLARETQYF.